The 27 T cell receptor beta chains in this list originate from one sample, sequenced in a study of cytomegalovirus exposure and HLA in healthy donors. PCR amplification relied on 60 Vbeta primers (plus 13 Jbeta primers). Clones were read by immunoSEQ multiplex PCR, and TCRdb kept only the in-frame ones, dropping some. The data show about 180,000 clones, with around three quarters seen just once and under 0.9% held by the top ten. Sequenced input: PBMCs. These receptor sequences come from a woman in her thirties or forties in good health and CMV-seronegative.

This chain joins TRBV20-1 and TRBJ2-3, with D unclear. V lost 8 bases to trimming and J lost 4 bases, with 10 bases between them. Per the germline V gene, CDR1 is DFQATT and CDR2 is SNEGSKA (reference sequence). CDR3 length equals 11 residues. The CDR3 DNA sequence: TGCAGTCTAATCGGAGCAGATACGCAGTATTTT. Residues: CSLIGADTQYF.

The CDR3 DNA reads as TGTGCCAGCAGGAAAATAGCGGGAGAGTACGAGCAGTACTTC. Translating gives CASRKIAGEYEQYF. The rearrangement links TRBV27 to TRBJ2-7; 9 positions match TRBD2. The CDR3 is made up of 14 amino acids. CDR1 MNHEY and CDR2 SMNVEV come from the germline V gene (reference sequence). The J segment lost 4 bases and the V segment lost 6 bases, leaving 7 bases of the junction unmatched.

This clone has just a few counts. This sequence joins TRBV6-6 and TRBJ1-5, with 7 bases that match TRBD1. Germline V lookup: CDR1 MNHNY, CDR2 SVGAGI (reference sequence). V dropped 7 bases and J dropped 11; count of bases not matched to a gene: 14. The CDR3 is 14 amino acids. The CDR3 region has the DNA TGTGCCAGCACAGGGGGATCGAGCGTGTTTACCCAGCATTTT. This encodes CASTGGSSVFTQHF.

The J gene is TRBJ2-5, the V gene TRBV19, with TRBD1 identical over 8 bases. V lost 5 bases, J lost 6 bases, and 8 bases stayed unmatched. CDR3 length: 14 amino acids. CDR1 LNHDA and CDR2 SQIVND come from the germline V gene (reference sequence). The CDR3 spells CASSYGQGRKTQYF. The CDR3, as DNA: TGTGCCAGTAGTTACGGACAGGGCAGGAAGACCCAGTACTTC.

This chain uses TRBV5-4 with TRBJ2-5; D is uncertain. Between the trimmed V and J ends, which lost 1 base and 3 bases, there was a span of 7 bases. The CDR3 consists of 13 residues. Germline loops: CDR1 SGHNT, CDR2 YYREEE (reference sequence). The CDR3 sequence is CASSLYSEETQYF. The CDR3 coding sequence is TGTGCCAGCAGCTTGTACTCTGAAGAGACCCAGTACTTC.

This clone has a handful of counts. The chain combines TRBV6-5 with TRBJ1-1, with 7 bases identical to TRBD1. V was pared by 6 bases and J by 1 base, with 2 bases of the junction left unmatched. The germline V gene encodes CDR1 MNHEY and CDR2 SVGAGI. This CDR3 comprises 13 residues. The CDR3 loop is CASSGTANTEAFF. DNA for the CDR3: TGTGCCAGCAGCGGGACAGCGAACACTGAAGCTTTCTTT.

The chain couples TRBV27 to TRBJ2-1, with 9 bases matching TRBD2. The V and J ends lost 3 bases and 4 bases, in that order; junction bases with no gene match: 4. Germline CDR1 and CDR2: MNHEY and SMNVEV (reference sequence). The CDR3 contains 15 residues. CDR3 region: CASSFPSGGYNEQFF. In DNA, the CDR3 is TGTGCCAGCAGTTTCCCAAGCGGGGGGTACAATGAGCAGTTCTTC.

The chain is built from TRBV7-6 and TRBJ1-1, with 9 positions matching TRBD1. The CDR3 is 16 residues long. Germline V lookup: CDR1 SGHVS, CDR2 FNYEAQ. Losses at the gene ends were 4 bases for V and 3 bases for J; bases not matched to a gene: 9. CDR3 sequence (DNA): TGTGCCAGCAGCTCGTCCCAACAGGGGGCGGACACTGAAGCTTTCTTT. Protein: CASSSSQQGADTEAFF.

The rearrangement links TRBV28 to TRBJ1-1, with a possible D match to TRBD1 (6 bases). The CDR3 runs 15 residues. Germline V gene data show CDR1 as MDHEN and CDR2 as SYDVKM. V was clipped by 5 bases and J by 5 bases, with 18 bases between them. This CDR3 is CASSRPDRIWTEAFF. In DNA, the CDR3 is TGTGCCAGCAGTAGACCCGACAGGATCTGGACTGAAGCTTTCTTT.

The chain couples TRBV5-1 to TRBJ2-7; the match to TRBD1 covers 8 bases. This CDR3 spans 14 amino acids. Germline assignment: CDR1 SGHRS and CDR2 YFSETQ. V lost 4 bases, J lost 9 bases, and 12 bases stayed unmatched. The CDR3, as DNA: TGCGCCAGCAGCCCAGGACAGGGCCTCCCTTGGCAGTACTTC. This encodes CASSPGQGLPWQYF.

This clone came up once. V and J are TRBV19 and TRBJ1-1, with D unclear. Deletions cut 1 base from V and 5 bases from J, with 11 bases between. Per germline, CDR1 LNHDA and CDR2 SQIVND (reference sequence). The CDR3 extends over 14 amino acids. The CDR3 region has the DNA TGTGCCAGTAGTATAGGCGGATTGAGTACTGAAGCTTTCTTT. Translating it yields CASSIGGLSTEAFF.

CDR3 residues: CASRRQGPSGNTIYF. The CDR3 nucleotides read TGTGCCAGCAGACGACAGGGGCCCTCTGGAAACACCATATATTTT. The chain uses TRBV11-3 and TRBJ1-3, with 8 positions matching TRBD1. CDR3 length: 15 amino acids. Germline loops: CDR1 SGHNT, CDR2 YENEEA. Trimming removed 6 bases from V and 0 bases from J; junction bases left unmatched: 4.

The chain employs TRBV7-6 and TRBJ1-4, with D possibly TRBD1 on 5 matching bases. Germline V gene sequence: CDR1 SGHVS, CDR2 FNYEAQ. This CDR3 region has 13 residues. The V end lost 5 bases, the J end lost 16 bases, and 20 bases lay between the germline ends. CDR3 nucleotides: TGTGCCAGCAGCCCTACGCCTCAGGGCAAAGGGTTTTTT. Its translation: CASSPTPQGKGFF.

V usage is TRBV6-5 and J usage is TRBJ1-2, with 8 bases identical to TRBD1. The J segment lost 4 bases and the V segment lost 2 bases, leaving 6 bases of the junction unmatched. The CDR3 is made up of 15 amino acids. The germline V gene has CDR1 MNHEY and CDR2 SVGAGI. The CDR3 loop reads CASSYPQGGGYGYTF. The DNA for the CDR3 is TGTGCCAGCAGTTACCCACAGGGGGGGGGCTATGGCTACACCTTC.

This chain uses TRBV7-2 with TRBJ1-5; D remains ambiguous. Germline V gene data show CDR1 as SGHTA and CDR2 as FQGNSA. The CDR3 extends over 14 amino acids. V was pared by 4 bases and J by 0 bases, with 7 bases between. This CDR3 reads CASSWAGSNQPQHF. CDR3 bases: TGTGCCAGCAGCTGGGCGGGTAGCAATCAGCCCCAGCATTTT.

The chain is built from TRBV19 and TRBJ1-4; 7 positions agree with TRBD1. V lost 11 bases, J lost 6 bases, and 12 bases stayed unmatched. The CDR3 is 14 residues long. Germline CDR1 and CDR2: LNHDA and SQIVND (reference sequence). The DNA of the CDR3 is TGTGCCTCAACCCTAAGGGGGCCGGATGAAAAACTGTTTTTT. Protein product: CASTLRGPDEKLFF.

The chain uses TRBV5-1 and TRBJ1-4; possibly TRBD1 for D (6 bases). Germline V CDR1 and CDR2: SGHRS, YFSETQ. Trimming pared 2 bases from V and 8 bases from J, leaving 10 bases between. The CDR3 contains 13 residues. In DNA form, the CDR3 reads TGCGCCAGCAGCTTCGGACAGTACGAAAAACTGTTTTTT. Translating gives CASSFGQYEKLFF.

The CDR3 here is CASIKREMETQYF. Written as DNA, the CDR3 is TGTGCCAGCATCAAGCGGGAGATGGAGACCCAGTACTTC. The gene calls are TRBV2 and TRBJ2-5, with 8 bases lining up with TRBD2. With 7 bases clipped from V and 5 bases from J, the junction kept 6 bases outside the gene matches. CDR1 and CDR2 from the germline V gene are SNHLY and FYNNEI. The CDR3 has 13 amino acids.

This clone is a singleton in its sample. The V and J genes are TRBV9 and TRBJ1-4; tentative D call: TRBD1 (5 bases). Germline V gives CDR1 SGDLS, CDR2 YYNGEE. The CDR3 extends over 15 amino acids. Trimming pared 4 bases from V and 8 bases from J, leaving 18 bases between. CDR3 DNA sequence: TGTGCCAGCAGCTTAGACCCCCAGGGTCGGGAAAAACTGTTTTTT. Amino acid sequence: CASSLDPQGREKLFF.

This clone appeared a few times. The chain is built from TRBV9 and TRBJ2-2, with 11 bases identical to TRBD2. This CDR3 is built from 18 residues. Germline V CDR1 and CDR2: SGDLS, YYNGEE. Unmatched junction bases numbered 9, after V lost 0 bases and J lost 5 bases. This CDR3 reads CASSVASSGRVRTGELFF. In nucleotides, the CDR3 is TGTGCCAGCAGCGTAGCGAGTAGCGGGAGGGTGAGGACCGGGGAGCTGTTTTTT.

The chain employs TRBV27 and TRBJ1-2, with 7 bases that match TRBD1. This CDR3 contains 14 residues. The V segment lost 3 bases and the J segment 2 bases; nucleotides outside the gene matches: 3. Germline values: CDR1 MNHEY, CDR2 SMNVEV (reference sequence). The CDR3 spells CASSFDRDNYGYTF. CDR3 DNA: TGTGCCAGCAGTTTCGACAGGGACAACTATGGCTACACCTTC.

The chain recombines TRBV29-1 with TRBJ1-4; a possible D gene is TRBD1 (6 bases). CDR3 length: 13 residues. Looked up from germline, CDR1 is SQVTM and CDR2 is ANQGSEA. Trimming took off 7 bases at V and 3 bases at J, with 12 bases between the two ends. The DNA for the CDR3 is TGCAGCGCCAGGGACACCTCTAATGAAAAACTGTTTTTT. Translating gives CSARDTSNEKLFF.

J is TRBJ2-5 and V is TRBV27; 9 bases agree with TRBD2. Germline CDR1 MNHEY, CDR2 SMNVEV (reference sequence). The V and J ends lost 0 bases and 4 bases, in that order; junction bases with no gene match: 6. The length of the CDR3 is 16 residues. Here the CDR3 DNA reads TGTGCCAGCAGTTTATCCGTGCGAGCGGGGGGAGAGACCCAGTACTTC. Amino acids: CASSLSVRAGGETQYF.

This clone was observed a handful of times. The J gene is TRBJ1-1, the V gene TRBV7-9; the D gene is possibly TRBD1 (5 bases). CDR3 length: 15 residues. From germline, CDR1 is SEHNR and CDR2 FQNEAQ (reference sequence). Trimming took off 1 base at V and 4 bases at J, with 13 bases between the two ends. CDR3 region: CASSLEWVRVTEAFF. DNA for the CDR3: TGTGCCAGCAGCTTAGAGTGGGTCAGGGTCACTGAAGCTTTCTTT.

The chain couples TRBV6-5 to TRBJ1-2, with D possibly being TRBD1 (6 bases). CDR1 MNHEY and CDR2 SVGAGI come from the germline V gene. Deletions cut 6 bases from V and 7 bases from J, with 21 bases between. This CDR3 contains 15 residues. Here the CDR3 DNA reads TGTGCCAGCAGCCTGTCCCTACAGGGAAGTTGTGGCTACACCTTC. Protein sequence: CASSLSLQGSCGYTF.

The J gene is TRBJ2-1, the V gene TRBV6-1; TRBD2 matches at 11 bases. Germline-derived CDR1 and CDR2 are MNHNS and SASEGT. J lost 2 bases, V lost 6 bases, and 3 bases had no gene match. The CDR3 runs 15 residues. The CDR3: CASRNSGRAYNEQFF. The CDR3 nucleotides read TGTGCCAGCAGGAATAGCGGGAGGGCCTACAATGAGCAGTTCTTC.

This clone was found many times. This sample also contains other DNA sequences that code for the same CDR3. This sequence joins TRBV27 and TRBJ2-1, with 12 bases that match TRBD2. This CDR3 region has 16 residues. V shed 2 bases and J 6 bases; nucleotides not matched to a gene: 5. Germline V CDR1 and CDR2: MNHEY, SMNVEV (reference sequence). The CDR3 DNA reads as TGTGCCAGCAGTTTACTCACTAGCGGGAGGCCCAATGAGCAGTTCTTC. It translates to CASSLLTSGRPNEQFF.